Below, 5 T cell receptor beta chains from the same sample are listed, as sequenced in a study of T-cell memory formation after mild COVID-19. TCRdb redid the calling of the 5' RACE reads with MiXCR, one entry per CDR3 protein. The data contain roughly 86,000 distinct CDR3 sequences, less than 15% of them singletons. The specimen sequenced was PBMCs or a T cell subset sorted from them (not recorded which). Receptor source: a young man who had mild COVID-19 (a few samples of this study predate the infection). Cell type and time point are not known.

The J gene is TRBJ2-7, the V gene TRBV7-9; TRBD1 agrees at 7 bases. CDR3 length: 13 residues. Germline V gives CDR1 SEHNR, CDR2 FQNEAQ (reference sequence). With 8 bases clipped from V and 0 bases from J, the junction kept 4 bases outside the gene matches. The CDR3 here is CASGYRGSYEQYV. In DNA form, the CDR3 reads TGTGCCAGCGGATACAGGGGCTCCTACGAGCAGTACGTC.

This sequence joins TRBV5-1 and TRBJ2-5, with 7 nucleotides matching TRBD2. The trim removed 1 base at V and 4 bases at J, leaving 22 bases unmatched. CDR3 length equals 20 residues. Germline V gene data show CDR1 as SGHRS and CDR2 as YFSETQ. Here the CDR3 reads CASSLNKEPLGLDRGETQYF. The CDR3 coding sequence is TGCGCCAGCAGCTTGAATAAGGAACCACTAGGACTAGACCGGGGAGAGACCCAGTACTTC.

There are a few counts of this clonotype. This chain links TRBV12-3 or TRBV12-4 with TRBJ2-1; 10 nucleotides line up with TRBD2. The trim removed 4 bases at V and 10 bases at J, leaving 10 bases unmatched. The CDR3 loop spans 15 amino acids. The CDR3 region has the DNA TGTGCCAGCAGTTCCGCCCGGACTAGCGGACTGGAGCAGTTCTTC. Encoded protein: CASSSARTSGLEQFF.

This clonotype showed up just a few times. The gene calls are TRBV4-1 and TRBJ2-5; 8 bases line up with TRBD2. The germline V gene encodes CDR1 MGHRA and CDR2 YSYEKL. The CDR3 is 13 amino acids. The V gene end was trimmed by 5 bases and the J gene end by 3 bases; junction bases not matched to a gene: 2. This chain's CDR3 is CASSWRGEETQYF. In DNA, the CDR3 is TGCGCCAGCAGCTGGCGGGGGGAAGAGACCCAGTACTTC.

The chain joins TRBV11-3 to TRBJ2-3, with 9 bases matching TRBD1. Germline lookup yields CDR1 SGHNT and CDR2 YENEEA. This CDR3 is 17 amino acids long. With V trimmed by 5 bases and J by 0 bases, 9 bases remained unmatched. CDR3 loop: CASSPRDRDGSTDTQYF. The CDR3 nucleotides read TGTGCCAGCAGCCCCCGGGACAGGGATGGGAGCACAGATACGCAGTATTTT. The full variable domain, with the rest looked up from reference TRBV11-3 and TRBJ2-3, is EAGVVQSPRYKIIEKKQPVAFWCNPISGHNTLYWYLQNLGQGPELLIRYENEEAVDDSQLPKDRFSAERLKGVDSTLKIQPAELGDSAVYLCASSPRDRDGSTDTQYFGPGTRLTVL.